This T cell receptor (beta chain) originates from a study of human T cells and chemical hapten exposure. This clonotype was detected a few times. Antigen: not known. Time point here: patch test 2, 6 weeks after DPC sensitization. Treatment: therapeutic diphenylcyclopropenone sensitization with weekly scalp DPC. General study points: As patch test score rose, PT1 expanded TCR counts tended to rise as well. No shift was seen in TCRs above 1 in 1000 frequency with DPC sensitization.

What the library attached to individual cDNA molecules were unique molecular identifiers. TCRdb analysed the RACE reads with MiXCR anew, one entry per CDR3 protein. Among just over 350,000 distinct CDR3 sequences listed, roughly 6.3% were seen once. The clonotype was recovered from a woman aged 18-29 years with alopecia areata. Some clones in this sample may be carry-over from other donors' samples. Here the sequenced sample was whole blood, taken in connection with sensitization to the hapten diphenylcyclopropenone (DPC).

The CDR3 sequence is CASGLYTGTGDTDTQYF. In DNA form, the CDR3 reads TGTGCTAGTGGTCTATACACCGGGACAGGGGACACAGATACGCAGTATTTT. The chain carries TRBV12-5 and TRBJ2-3, with 10 positions matching TRBD1. The J segment lost 2 bases and the V segment lost 5 bases, leaving 10 bases of the junction unmatched. Germline V lookup: CDR1 LGHNT, CDR2 FRNRAP. The CDR3 extends over 17 amino acids.